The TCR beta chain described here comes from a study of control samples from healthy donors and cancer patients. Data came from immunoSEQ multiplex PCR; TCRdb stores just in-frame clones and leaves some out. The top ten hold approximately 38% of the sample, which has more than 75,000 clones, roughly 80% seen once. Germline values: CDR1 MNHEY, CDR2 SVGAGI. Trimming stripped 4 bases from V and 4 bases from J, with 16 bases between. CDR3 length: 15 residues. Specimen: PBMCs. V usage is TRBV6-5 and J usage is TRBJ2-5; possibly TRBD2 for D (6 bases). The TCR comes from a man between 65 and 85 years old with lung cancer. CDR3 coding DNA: TGTGCCAGCAGTTCTCCCGGAGGGTACAGAGAGACCCAGTACTTC. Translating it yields CASSSPGGYRETQYF.